The 20 T cell receptor beta chains reported below all come from one sample, sequenced in a study of siplizumab effects on memory and regulatory T cells. Sequencing used immunoSEQ multiplex PCR; TCRdb keeps in-frame clones, though not all of them. The sample yields under 110,000 clones, around nine tenths seen once. The sequenced sample was non-Treg CD4+ T cells sorted from blood. The origin of the receptors is a human donor in good health.

The V call is TRBV5-8, the J call TRBJ2-1; TRBD2 might be the D (6 bases). The CDR3 extends over 14 amino acids. Between the trimmed V and J ends, which lost 3 bases and 7 bases, there was a span of 14 bases. Germline V gene sequence: CDR1 SGHTS, CDR2 YDEGEE. DNA for the CDR3: TGTGCCAGCAGCTCGGGACTCTCACCTAATGAGCAGTTCTTC. It yields the protein CASSSGLSPNEQFF. Combining the CDR3 with reference TRBV5-8 and TRBJ2-1 gives the whole variable domain EAGVTQSPTHLIKTRGQQATLRCSPISGHTSVYWYQQALGLGLQFLLWYDEGEERNRGNFPPRFSGRQFPNYSSELNVNALELEDSALYLCASSSGLSPNEQFFGPGTRLTVL.

V and J are TRBV9 and TRBJ1-3; no firm D call. Germline loops: CDR1 SGDLS, CDR2 YYNGEE. V was trimmed by 3 bases and J by 3 bases, leaving 7 bases between them. The CDR3 length is 13 residues. Here the CDR3 DNA reads TGTGCCAGCAGCGGGGTGGATGGAAACACCATATATTTT. Protein product: CASSGVDGNTIYF.

This clone appeared a single time. J is TRBJ2-3 and V is TRBV5-1; TRBD2 aligns across 8 bases. The CDR3 covers 15 residues. V lost 2 bases to trimming and J lost 3 bases; unmatched junction nucleotides: 5. The germline gives CDR1 SGHRS, CDR2 YFSETQ. CDR3 coding DNA: TGCGCCAGCAGCTTTTCGGGACTAGAGACAGATACGCAGTATTTT. This codes for CASSFSGLETDTQYF.

This sequence joins TRBV12-5 and TRBJ2-2, with 10 bases matching TRBD2. Germline CDR1 and CDR2: LGHNT and FRNRAP. CDR3 length: 19 residues. The J segment lost 5 bases and the V segment lost 3 bases, leaving 15 bases of the junction unmatched. Here the CDR3 DNA reads TGTGCTAGTGGTTTCTCTCTGGGTCGACTAGCGGGTTTAACCGGGGAGCTGTTTTTT. This codes for CASGFSLGRLAGLTGELFF.

This sequence joins TRBV9 and TRBJ2-5; D unclear. V lost 4 bases and J 5 bases, leaving 9 bases between the germline ends. The germline CDR1 and CDR2 sequences are SGDLS and YYNGEE. This CDR3 spans 12 amino acids. CDR3 coding DNA: TGTGCCAGCAGCCCCCACGGGGAGACCCAGTACTTC. Residues: CASSPHGETQYF.

The CDR3 DNA is TGTGCCAGCAGCCAAGATACGAACACTGAAGCTTTCTTT. Residues: CASSQDTNTEAFF. This chain joins TRBV14 and TRBJ1-1; unclear D gene. With 0 bases removed from V and 1 base from J, the gap between germline ends came to 3 bases. The CDR3 extends over 13 amino acids. Germline CDR1 is SGHDN and CDR2 is FVKESK.

The table lists this clone with a few counts. The chain couples TRBV6-1 to TRBJ2-1, with D perhaps matching TRBD2 (5 bases). CDR3 length: 12 amino acids. V shed 6 bases and J shed 3 bases, with 6 bases lying between them. The germline V gene encodes CDR1 MNHNS and CDR2 SASEGT. CDR3 sequence (DNA): TGTGCCAGCAGCCGGGACTACAATGAGCAGTTCTTC. Translated, it gives CASSRDYNEQFF.

In its sample, this clone was seen once. The chain is built from TRBV5-1 and TRBJ2-2; D is possibly TRBD1 or TRBD2 (5 bases each). This CDR3 is built from 17 residues. CDR1 and CDR2 from the germline V gene are SGHRS and YFSETQ. V dropped 3 bases and J dropped 5 bases, with 20 bases sitting between them. The CDR3 sequence is CASSYIRGLGGTGELFF. The CDR3 DNA is TGCGCCAGCAGCTATATCCGGGGCTTAGGTGGGACCGGGGAGCTGTTTTTT.

The gene calls are TRBV4-1 and TRBJ1-6; 8 bases are shared with TRBD1. This CDR3 is built from 13 residues. V gave up 3 bases and J gave up 8 bases; unmatched junction bases: 0. Germline V lookup: CDR1 MGHRA, CDR2 YSYEKL. This CDR3 is CASSQTGDSPLHF. In DNA, the CDR3 is TGCGCCAGCAGCCAGACAGGGGATTCACCCCTCCACTTT.

The rearrangement links TRBV6-5 to TRBJ1-2, with unresolved D. CDR1 and CDR2 from the germline V gene are MNHEY and SVGAGI. The CDR3 has 14 amino acids. Trimming took 2 bases from V and 4 from J, leaving 11 bases between them. CDR3 coding DNA: TGTGCCAGCAGTTACCGCCGGGCCCTCTATGGCTACACCTTC. Translated, it gives CASSYRRALYGYTF.

The chain has TRBV9 and TRBJ1-2; possible D gene TRBD1, 5 bases. From germline, CDR1 is SGDLS and CDR2 YYNGEE. The CDR3 is 14 residues long. Trimming shortened V by 0 bases and J by 6 bases, and 12 bases separated the two germline ends. DNA of the CDR3: TGTGCCAGCAGCGTAGAAGGGCGGGGCGATGGCTACACCTTC. Protein sequence: CASSVEGRGDGYTF. The whole variable domain, filled in from reference TRBV9 and TRBJ1-2, reads DSGVTQTPKHLITATGQRVTLRCSPRSGDLSVYWYQQSLDQGLQFLIQYYNGEERAKGNILERFSAQQFPDLHSELNLSSLELGDSALYFCASSVEGRGDGYTFGSGTRLTVV.

This clone is a singleton in its sample. The genes are TRBV4-2 and TRBJ2-7; a possible D gene is TRBD1 (5 bases). V was pared by 2 bases and J by 0 bases, with 17 bases between. The CDR3 runs 17 residues. From germline, CDR1 is LGHNA and CDR2 YNFKEQ. In nucleotides, the CDR3 is TGTGCCAGCAGCCAATCAGCTAGGACAACTTCCTCCTACGAGCAGTACTTC. Protein sequence: CASSQSARTTSSYEQYF.

The chain links TRBV5-4 to TRBJ2-7; possible D gene TRBD2, 5 bases. Germline lookup yields CDR1 SGHNT and CDR2 YYREEE (reference sequence). The CDR3 has 13 amino acids. V was shortened by 2 bases and J by 8 bases, with 14 bases between the two germline ends. DNA of the CDR3: TGTGCCAGCAGCTTCATATACGGGAATCAGCAGTACTTC. Translated, it gives CASSFIYGNQQYF.

V usage is TRBV2 and J usage is TRBJ1-5; 7 bases match TRBD1. Losses at the gene ends were 5 bases for V and 0 bases for J; bases not matched to a gene: 4. This CDR3 spans 15 amino acids. Germline V gives CDR1 SNHLY, CDR2 FYNNEI. The chain's CDR3 is CASSRQGYSNQPQHF. The CDR3 DNA reads TGTGCCAGCAGTAGACAGGGTTATAGCAATCAGCCCCAGCATTTT.

The chain joins TRBV19 to TRBJ2-2, with TRBD1 matching 8 bases. The CDR3 runs 14 residues. CDR1 and CDR2 (germline): LNHDA, SQIVND (reference sequence). J gave up 7 bases and V 2 bases, and 3 bases lay outside the gene matches. In DNA form, the CDR3 reads TGTGCCAGTAGTATACAGGGGGCTGACGGGGAGCTGTTTTTT. Residues: CASSIQGADGELFF.

The chain carries TRBV2 and TRBJ1-5; TRBD1 agrees at 7 bases. The J segment lost 2 bases and the V segment lost 3 bases, leaving 4 bases of the junction unmatched. The CDR3 is 15 amino acids. Germline CDR1 and CDR2: SNHLY and FYNNEI. Written as DNA, the CDR3 is TGTGCCAGCAGTGATCAGGGGGTCGGCAATCAGCCCCAGCATTTT. Translation gives CASSDQGVGNQPQHF.

This clone is a singleton in its sample. The chain employs TRBV11-3 and TRBJ2-5; 8 bases are shared with TRBD1. V shed 2 bases and J 5 bases; nucleotides not matched to a gene: 7. Germline CDR1 reads SGHNT; CDR2 reads YENEEA. The CDR3 consists of 15 residues. The CDR3 loop is CASSLRAGGQETQYF. The CDR3 DNA follows: TGTGCCAGCAGCTTAAGGGCAGGGGGCCAGGAGACCCAGTACTTC.

This chain uses TRBV28 with TRBJ1-1; D remains ambiguous. Germline lookup yields CDR1 MDHEN and CDR2 SYDVKM. This CDR3 is built from 15 residues. V gave up 3 bases and J gave up 6 bases, with 17 bases separating them. The DNA of the CDR3 is TGTGCCAGCAGTTTCTTAGGGTCCCCGGGCGCTGAAGCTTTCTTT. Its translation: CASSFLGSPGAEAFF.

This chain joins TRBV19 and TRBJ2-3; D is perhaps TRBD2 (7 bases). This CDR3 has 13 residues. From germline, CDR1 is LNHDA and CDR2 SQIVND (reference sequence). V lost 8 bases and J 1 base, leaving 10 bases between the germline ends. The CDR3 protein is CASGGGGTDTQYF. As DNA, the CDR3 is TGTGCCAGTGGAGGGGGGGGCACAGATACGCAGTATTTT.

The chain joins TRBV7-3 to TRBJ2-1; 9 bases agree with TRBD2. This CDR3 contains 15 residues. The germline gives CDR1 SGHTA, CDR2 FQGTGA. V lost 5 bases and J lost 6; bases outside the gene matches: 8. Here the CDR3 DNA reads TGTGCCAGCAGCCCTCAGCGGGAGGCCACCAATGAGCAGTTCTTC. Its protein is CASSPQREATNEQFF. The complete variable domain, with remaining parts taken from reference TRBV7-3 and TRBJ2-1, reads GAGVSQTPSNKVTEKGKYVELRCDPISGHTALYWYRQSLGQGPEFLIYFQGTGAADDSGLPNDRFFAVRPEGSVSTLKIQRTERGDSAVYLCASSPQREATNEQFFGPGTRLTVL.